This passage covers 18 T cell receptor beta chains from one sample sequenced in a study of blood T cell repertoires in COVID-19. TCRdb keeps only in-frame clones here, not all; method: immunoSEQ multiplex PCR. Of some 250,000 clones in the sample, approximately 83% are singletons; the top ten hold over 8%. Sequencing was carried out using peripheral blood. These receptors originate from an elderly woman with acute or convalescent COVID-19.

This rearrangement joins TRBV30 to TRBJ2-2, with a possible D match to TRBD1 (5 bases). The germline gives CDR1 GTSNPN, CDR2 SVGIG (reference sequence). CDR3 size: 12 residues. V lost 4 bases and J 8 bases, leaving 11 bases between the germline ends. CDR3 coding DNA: TGTGCCTGGACCCCCAGGGTGGGGGAGCTGTTTTTT. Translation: CAWTPRVGELFF.

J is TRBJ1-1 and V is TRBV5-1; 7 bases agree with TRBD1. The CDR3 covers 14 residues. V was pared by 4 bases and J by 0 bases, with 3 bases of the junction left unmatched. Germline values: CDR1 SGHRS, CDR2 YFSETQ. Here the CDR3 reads CASSEQGMNTEAFF. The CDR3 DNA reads TGCGCCAGCAGCGAACAGGGGATGAACACTGAAGCTTTCTTT. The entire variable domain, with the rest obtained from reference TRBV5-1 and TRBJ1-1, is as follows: KAGVTQTPRYLIKTRGQQVTLSCSPISGHRSVSWYQQTPGQGLQFLFEYFSETQRNKGNFPGRFSGRQFSNSRSEMNVSTLELGDSALYLCASSEQGMNTEAFFGQGTRLTVV.

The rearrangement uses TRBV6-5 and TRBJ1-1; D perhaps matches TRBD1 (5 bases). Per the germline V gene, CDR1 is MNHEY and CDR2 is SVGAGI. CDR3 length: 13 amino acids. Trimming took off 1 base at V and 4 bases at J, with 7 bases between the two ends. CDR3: CASSYLGGTEAFF. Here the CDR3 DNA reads TGTGCCAGCAGTTACTTGGGGGGCACTGAAGCTTTCTTT.

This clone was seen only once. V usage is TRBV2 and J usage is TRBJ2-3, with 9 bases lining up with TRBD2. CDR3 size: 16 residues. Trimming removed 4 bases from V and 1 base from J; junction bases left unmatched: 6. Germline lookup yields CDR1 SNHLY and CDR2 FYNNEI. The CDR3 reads CASSVGAGGGTDTQYF. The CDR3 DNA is TGTGCCAGCAGTGTGGGAGCGGGGGGAGGCACAGATACGCAGTATTTT.

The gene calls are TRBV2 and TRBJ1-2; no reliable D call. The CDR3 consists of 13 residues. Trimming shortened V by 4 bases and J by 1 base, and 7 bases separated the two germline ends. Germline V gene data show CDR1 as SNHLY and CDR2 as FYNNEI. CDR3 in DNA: TGTGCCAGCAGTGTTACAGATAACTATGGCTACACCTTC. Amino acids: CASSVTDNYGYTF.

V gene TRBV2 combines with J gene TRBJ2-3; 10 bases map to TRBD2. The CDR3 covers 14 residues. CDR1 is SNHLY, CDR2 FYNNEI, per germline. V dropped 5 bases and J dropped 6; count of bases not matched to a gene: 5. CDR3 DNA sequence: TGTGCCAGCAGTCGAGCGGGGGGGACTGATACGCAGTATTTT. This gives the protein CASSRAGGTDTQYF.

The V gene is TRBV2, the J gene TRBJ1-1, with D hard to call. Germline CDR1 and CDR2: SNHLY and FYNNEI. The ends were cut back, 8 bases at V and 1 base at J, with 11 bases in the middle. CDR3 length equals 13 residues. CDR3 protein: CASLLRENTEAFF. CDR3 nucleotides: TGTGCCAGCCTTCTGAGGGAGAACACTGAAGCTTTCTTT.

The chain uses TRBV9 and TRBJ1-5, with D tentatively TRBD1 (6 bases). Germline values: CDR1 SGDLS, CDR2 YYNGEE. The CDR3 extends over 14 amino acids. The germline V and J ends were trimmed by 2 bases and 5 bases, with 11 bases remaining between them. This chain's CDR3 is CASSVAGDHQPQHF. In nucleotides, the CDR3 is TGTGCCAGCAGCGTTGCAGGGGATCATCAGCCCCAGCATTTT.

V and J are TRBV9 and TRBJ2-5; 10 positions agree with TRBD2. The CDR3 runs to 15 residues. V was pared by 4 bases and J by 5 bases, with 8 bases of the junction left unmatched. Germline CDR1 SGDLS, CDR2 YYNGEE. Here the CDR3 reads CASSFTSGDGETQYF. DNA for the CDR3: TGTGCCAGCAGCTTTACTAGCGGGGATGGGGAGACCCAGTACTTC.

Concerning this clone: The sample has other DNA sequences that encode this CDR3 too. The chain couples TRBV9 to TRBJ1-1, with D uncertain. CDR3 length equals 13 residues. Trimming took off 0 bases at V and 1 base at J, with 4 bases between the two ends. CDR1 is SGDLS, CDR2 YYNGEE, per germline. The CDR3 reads CASSVGRNTEAFF. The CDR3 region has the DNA TGTGCCAGCAGCGTAGGCAGGAACACTGAAGCTTTCTTT.

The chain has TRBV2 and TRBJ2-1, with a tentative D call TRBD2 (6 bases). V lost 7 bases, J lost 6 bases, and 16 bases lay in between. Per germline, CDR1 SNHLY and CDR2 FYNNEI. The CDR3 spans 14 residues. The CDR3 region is CASTGTSRVNEQFF. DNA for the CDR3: TGTGCCAGCACCGGGACTTCAAGGGTCAATGAGCAGTTCTTC.

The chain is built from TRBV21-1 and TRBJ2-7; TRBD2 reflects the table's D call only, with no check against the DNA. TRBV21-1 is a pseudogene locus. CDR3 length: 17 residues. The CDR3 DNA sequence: TGTGCCAGCTGGCGCAAGACTAGCGGGGGACTCACCTACGAGCAGTACTTC. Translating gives CASWRKTSGGLTYEQYF.

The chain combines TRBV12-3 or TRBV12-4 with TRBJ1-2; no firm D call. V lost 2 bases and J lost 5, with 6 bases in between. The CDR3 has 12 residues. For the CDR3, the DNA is TGTGCCAGCAGTTTATATTATTATGGCTACACCTTC. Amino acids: CASSLYYYGYTF.

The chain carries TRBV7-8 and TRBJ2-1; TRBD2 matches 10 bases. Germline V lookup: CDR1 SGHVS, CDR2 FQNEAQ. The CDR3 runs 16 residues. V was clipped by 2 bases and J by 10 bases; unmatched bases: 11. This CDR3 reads CASSLRTSGVGGEQFF. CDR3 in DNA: TGTGCCAGCAGCTTAAGGACTAGCGGCGTCGGGGGGGAGCAGTTCTTC.

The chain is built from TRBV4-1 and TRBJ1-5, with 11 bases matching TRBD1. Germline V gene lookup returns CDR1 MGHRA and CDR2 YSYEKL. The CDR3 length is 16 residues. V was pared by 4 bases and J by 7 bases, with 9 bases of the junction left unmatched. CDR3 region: CASSPQGDRGWQPQHF. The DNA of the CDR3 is TGCGCCAGCAGCCCTCAAGGGGACAGGGGGTGGCAGCCCCAGCATTTT.

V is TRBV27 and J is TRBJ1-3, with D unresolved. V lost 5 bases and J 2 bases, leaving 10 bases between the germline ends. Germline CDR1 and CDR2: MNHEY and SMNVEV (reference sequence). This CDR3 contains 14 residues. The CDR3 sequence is CASSPPGAGNTIYF. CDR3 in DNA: TGTGCCAGCAGTCCCCCCGGGGCTGGAAACACCATATATTTT.

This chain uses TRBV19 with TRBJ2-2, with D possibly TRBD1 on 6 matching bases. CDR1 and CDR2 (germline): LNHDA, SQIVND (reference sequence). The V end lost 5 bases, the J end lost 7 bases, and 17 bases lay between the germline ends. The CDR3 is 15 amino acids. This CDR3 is CASSSRQGIGGELFF. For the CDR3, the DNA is TGTGCCAGTAGTTCTAGGCAGGGGATAGGCGGGGAGCTGTTTTTT.

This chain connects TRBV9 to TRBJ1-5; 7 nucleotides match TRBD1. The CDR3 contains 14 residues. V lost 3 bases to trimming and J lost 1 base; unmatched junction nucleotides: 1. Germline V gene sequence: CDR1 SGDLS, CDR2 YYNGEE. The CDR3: CASSATGSNQPQHF. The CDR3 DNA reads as TGTGCCAGCAGCGCGACAGGGAGCAATCAGCCCCAGCATTTT.